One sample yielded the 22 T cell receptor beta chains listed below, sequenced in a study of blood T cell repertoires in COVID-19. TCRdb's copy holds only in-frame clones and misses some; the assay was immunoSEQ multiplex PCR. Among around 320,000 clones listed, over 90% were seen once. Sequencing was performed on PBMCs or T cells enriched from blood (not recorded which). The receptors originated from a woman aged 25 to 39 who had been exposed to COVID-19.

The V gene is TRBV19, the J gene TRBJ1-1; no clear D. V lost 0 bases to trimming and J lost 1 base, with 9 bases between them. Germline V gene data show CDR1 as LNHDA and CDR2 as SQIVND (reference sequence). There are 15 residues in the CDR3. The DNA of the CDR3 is TGTGCCAGTAGTATAGATCGACATTCGAACACTGAAGCTTTCTTT. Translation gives CASSIDRHSNTEAFF.

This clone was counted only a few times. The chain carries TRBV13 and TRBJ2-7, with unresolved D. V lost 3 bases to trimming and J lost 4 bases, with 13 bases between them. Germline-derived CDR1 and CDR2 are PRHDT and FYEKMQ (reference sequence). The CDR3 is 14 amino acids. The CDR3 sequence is CASSFGQLYYEQYF. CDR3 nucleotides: TGTGCCAGCAGCTTTGGGCAGTTATATTACGAGCAGTACTTC.

This CDR3 is CASTTRVYNEQFF. CDR3 nucleotides: TGTGCCAGCACAACTAGGGTCTACAATGAGCAGTTCTTC. The chain couples TRBV2 to TRBJ2-1, with D tentatively TRBD2 (5 bases). The ends were cut back, 7 bases at V and 3 bases at J, with 10 bases in the middle. This CDR3 is 13 amino acids long. The V gene's germline CDR1 is SNHLY and CDR2 FYNNEI.

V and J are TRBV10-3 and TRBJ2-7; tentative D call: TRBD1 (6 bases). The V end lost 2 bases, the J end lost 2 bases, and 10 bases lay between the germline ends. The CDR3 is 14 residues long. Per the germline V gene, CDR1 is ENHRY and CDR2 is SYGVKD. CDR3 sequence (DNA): TGTGCCATCAGTGAGAGGGACAACACCTACGAGCAGTACTTC. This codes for CAISERDNTYEQYF.

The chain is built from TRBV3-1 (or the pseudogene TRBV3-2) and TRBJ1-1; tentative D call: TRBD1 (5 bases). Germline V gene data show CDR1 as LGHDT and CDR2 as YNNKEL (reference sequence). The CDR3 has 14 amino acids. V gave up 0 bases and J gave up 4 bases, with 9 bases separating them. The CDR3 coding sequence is TGTGCCAGCAGCCAAGAGGGGGGGGTCACTGAAGCTTTCTTT. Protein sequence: CASSQEGGVTEAFF.

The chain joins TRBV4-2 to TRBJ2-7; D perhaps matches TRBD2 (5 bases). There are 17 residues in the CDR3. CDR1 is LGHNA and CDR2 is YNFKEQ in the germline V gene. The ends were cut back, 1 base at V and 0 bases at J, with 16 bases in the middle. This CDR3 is CASSQGSVRRFSYEQYF. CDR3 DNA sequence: TGTGCCAGCAGCCAAGGTAGTGTCAGGAGGTTCTCCTACGAGCAGTACTTC.

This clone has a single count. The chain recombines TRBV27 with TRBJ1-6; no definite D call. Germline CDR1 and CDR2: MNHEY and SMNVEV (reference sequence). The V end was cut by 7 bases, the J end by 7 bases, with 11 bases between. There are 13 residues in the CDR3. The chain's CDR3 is CASTVGGNSPLHF. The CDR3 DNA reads TGTGCCAGCACCGTCGGAGGGAATTCACCCCTCCACTTT.

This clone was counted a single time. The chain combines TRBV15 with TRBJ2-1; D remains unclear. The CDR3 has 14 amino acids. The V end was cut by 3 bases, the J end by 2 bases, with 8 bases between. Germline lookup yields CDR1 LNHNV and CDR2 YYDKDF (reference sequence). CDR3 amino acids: CATSRGMAYNEQFF. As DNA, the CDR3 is TGTGCCACCAGCAGGGGCATGGCCTACAATGAGCAGTTCTTC.

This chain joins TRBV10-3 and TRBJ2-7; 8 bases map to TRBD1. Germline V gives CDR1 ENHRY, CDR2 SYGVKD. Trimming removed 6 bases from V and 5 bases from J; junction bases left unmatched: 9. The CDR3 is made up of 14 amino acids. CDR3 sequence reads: CAIRDPGQENEQYF. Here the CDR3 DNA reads TGTGCCATCAGGGACCCGGGACAGGAAAACGAGCAGTACTTC.

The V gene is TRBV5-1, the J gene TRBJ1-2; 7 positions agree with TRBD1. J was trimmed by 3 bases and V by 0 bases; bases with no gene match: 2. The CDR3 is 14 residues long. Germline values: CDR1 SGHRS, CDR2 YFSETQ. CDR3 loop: CASSLGGTDYGYTF. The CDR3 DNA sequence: TGCGCCAGCAGCTTGGGGGGGACAGACTATGGCTACACCTTC. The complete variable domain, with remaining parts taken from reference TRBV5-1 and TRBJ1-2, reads KAGVTQTPRYLIKTRGQQVTLSCSPISGHRSVSWYQQTPGQGLQFLFEYFSETQRNKGNFPGRFSGRQFSNSRSEMNVSTLELGDSALYLCASSLGGTDYGYTFGSGTRLTVV.

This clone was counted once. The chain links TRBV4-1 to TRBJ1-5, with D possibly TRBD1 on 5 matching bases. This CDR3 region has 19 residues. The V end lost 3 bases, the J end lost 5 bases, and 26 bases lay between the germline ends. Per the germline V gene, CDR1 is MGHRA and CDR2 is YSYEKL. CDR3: CASSQAQGTTPSLYQPQHF. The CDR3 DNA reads TGCGCCAGCAGCCAGGCCCAGGGCACTACACCTTCGCTTTATCAGCCCCAGCATTTT.

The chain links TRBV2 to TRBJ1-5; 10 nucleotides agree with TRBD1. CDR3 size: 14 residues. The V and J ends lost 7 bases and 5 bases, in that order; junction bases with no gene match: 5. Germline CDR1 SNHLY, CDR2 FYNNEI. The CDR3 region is CASNLDRGDQPQHF. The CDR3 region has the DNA TGTGCCAGCAACCTGGACAGGGGGGATCAGCCCCAGCATTTT.

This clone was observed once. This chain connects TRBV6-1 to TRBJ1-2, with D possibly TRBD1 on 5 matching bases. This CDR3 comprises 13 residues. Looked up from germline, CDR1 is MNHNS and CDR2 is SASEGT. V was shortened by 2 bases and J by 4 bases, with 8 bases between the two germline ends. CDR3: CASSEQGLYGYTF. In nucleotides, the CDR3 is TGTGCCAGCAGTGAACAGGGACTCTATGGCTACACCTTC.

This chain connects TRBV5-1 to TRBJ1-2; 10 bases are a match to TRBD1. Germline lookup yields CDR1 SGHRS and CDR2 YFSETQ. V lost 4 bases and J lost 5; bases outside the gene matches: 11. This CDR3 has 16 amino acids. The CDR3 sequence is CASSGTGAPLVYGYTF. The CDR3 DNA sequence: TGCGCCAGCAGCGGGACAGGGGCCCCCCTGGTGTATGGCTACACCTTC.

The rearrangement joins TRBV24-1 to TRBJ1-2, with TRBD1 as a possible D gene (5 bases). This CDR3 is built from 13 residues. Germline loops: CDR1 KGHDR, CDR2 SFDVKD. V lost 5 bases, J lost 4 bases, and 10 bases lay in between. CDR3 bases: TGTGCCACCAGTGTCGGGGGATTCTATGGCTACACCTTC. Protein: CATSVGGFYGYTF.

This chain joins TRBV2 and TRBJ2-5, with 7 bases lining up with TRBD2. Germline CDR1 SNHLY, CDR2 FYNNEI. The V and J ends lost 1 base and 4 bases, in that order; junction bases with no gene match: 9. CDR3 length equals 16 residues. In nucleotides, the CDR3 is TGTGCCAGCAGTGAAGTGGGGGAGGGCATAGGAGAGACCCAGTACTTC. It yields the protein CASSEVGEGIGETQYF.

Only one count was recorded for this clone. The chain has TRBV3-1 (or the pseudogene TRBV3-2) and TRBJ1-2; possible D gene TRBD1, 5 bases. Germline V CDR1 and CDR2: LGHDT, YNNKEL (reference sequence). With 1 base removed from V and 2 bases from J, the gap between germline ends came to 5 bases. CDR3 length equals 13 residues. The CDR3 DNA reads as TGTGCCAGCAGCCAAGGACAGAACTATGGCTACACCTTC. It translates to CASSQGQNYGYTF.

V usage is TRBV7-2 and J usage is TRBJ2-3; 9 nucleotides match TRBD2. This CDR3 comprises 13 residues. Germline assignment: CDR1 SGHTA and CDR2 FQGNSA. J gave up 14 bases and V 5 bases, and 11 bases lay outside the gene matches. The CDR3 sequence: CASSHNSGGPGYF. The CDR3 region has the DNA TGTGCCAGCAGCCACAATAGCGGGGGTCCGGGGTATTTT.

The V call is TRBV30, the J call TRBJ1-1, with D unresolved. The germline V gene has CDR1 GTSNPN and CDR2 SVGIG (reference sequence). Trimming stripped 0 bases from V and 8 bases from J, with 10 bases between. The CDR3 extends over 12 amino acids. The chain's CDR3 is CAWSVRRFEAFF. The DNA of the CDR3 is TGTGCCTGGAGTGTACGCAGGTTCGAAGCTTTCTTT. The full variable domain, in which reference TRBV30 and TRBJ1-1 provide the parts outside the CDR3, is SQTIHQWPATLVQPVGSPLSLECTVEGTSNPNLYWYRQAAGRGLQLLFYSVGIGQISSEVPQNLSASRPQDRQFILSSKKLLLSDSGFYLCAWSVRRFEAFFGQGTRLTVV.

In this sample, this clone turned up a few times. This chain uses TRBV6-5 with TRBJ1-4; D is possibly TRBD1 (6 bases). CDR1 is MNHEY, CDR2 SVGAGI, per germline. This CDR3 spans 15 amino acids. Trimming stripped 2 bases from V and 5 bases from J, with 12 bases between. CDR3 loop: CASSYTSRGNEKLFF. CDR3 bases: TGTGCCAGCAGTTACACGAGCAGGGGAAATGAAAAACTGTTTTTT.

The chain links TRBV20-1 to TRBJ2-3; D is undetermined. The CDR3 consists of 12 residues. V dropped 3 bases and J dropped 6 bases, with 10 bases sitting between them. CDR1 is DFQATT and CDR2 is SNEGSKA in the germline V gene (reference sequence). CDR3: CSASLDGDTQYF. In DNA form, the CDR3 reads TGCAGTGCTAGTCTTGACGGGGATACGCAGTATTTT.

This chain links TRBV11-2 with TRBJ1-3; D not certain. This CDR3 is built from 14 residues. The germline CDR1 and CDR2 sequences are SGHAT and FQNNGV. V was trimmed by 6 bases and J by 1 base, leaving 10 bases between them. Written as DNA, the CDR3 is TGTGCCAGCAGACTAGCCGTTTCTGGAAACACCATATATTTT. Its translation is CASRLAVSGNTIYF.